This TCR beta chain was identified during a study of CD8+ T cells in alopecia areata. Findings and limits, study-wide: In patients, TCRs were shared less clearly than in mice, and HLA may possibly be involved.

Treatment here: oral pan-JAK inhibitor, 5-10 mg twice daily. From alopecia areata patients, lesional scalp punch biopsies and peripheral blood were collected. Extracted RNA was reverse transcribed, and the resulting cDNA served as sequencing template. Libraries were prepared by immunoSEQ multiplex PCR; TCRdb keeps only in-frame clonotypes and omits some of them. The top ten clones hold 0.75% to 0.95% of a sample with 150,000 to 200,000 clones, 55% to 75% of them seen once. In regard to this clone: Its specificity is not known. Within the sample, other DNA sequences also encode this same CDR3.

Sequences were derived from CD4+ T cells sorted from blood, sampled at week 4, from a patient treated with tofacitinib. The receptor was derived from a human donor with alopecia areata.

The chain's CDR3 is CASSELAGNYGYTF. As DNA, the CDR3 is TGTGCCAGCAGTGAACTTGCCGGGAACTATGGCTACACCTTC. The chain uses TRBV25-1 and TRBJ1-2; no clear D gene. Trimming removed 2 bases at V and 2 bases at J, with 9 bases between. Looked up from germline, CDR1 is MGHDK and CDR2 is SYGVNS. There are 14 residues in the CDR3.